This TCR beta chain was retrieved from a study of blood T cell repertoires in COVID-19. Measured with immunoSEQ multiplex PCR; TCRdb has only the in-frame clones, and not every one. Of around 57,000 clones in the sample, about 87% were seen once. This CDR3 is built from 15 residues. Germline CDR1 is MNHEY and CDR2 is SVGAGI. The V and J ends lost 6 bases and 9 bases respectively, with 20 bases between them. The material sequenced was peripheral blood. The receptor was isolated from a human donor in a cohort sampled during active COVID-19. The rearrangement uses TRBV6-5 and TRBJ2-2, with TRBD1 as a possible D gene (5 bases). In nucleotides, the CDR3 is TGTGCCAGCAGAAAAGGGGCTGCGTTTTCGAGGGAGCTGTTTTTT. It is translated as CASRKGAAFSRELFF.